The present T cell receptor beta chain was sequenced within a study of T cells after posttransplantation cyclophosphamide. Overall study results and limits: Skin or GI-infiltrating T cells shared few TRB sequences with blood. Recipient CMV seropositivity and CMV reactivation strongly tracked TRB clonality. Later post-transplant blood repertoires were often dominated by donor CD8+ memory clones.

V was trimmed by 4 bases and J by 6 bases, leaving 16 bases between them. This CDR3 region has 13 residues. Germline assignment: CDR1 SQVTM and CDR2 ANQGSEA. Control samples came 1 year after myeloablative marrow transplants with methotrexate plus calcineurin inhibitor. As regards this clone: Its specificity is not known.

Sequenced by immunoSEQ multiplex PCR; TCRdb stores in-frame clones only, minus some. The sample consists of about 24,000 clones, 89% of them appearing once. Material: PBMCs, obtained after an allogeneic stem cell transplant with a calcineurin inhibitor and methotrexate. The origin of this receptor is a female patient aged 45-65 years who received an allogeneic stem cell transplant from an unrelated donor, was CMV-positive, and had chronic GVHD only. The T cells may partly be graft donor cells. The chain is built from TRBV29-1 and TRBJ2-7; no reliable D call. In DNA form, the CDR3 reads TGCAGCGTTGGAAAAGCCCAAACTCGCGAGCAGTACTTC. It yields the protein CSVGKAQTREQYF.